This T cell receptor (beta chain) was recovered during a study of T cell repertoires in cytomegalovirus infection. Study-level background: Indications came from public TCR beta signatures; they pointed to CMV infection and to a matching HLA type. Points from the study as a whole: HLA-C-restricted CMV clonotypes gave the most frequent clonotype in two of eight donors.

Germline V CDR1 and CDR2: SGHDN, FVKESK. The V end was cut by 0 bases, the J end by 2 bases, with 5 bases between. The CDR3 contains 15 residues. TCRdb re-analysed the reads in MiXCR, keeping a single row per CDR3 protein. Among 200,000 to 300,000 distinct CDR3 sequences listed, approximately 13% were seen once. A note on this clonotype: Its specificity is unknown.

The V and J genes are TRBV14 and TRBJ1-6, with unresolved D. Specimen: PBMCs. The sequence was collected from a human donor in good health (CMV status not recorded). Some clones in this sample may be carry-over from other donors' samples. CDR3 in DNA: TGTGCCAGCAGCCAAGACTTGGCCTATAATTCACCCCTCCACTTT. Translation: CASSQDLAYNSPLHF.